These 18 T cell receptor beta chains were all obtained from the same sample, sequenced in a study of cytomegalovirus exposure and HLA in healthy donors. Vbeta (60) and Jbeta (13) primers were used in the PCR. Libraries were prepared by immunoSEQ multiplex PCR; TCRdb keeps only in-frame clonotypes and omits some of them. The sample carries under 200,000 clones, approximately 82% recorded once. Sequencing was carried out using PBMCs. The receptors originated from a middle-aged woman in good health and CMV-seropositive.

The chain links TRBV19 to TRBJ2-7; possible D gene TRBD1, 5 bases. V was pared by 4 bases and J by 3 bases, with 13 bases between. The CDR3 has 14 residues. Germline V gene data show CDR1 as LNHDA and CDR2 as SQIVND (reference sequence). Written as DNA, the CDR3 is TGTGCCAGTAGTAGGGGCGGCAGGCTCTACGAGCAGTACTTC. It codes for CASSRGGRLYEQYF. The entire variable domain, with the rest obtained from reference TRBV19 and TRBJ2-7, is as follows: DGGITQSPKYLFRKEGQNVTLSCEQNLNHDAMYWYRQDPGQGLRLIYYSQIVNDFQKGDIAEGYSVSREKKESFPLTVTSAQKNPTAFYLCASSRGGRLYEQYFGPGTRLTVT.

V and J are TRBV6-6 and TRBJ2-2, with 14 bases matching TRBD2. The trim removed 6 bases at V and 8 bases at J, leaving 5 bases unmatched. The CDR3 contains 15 residues. CDR1 and CDR2 from the germline V gene are MNHNY and SVGAGI (reference sequence). The CDR3 bases are TGTGCCAGCAGCCCCGGGACTAGCGGGAGAGGGGAGCTGTTTTTT. Amino acid sequence: CASSPGTSGRGELFF.

This clone was found a few times. The junction departs from the called germline gene at one end, perhaps through a read error. The chain links TRBV25-1 to TRBJ2-3; a possible D gene is TRBD2 (5 bases). Germline values: CDR1 MGHDK, CDR2 SYGVNS. The CDR3 loop spans 11 amino acids. The CDR3 sequence: CASSGGDAQYF. CDR3 coding DNA: TGTGCCAGCAGTGGGGGAGATGCGCAGTATTTT.

This clone was seen a few times. DNA of the CDR3: TGTGCCAGCAGCTTAACTTTCTTGATCGCCCTCCCTGGGGCCAACGTCCTGACTTTC. It codes for CASSLTFLIALPGANVLTF. This sequence joins TRBV7-9 and TRBJ2-6; D is uncertain. Trimming shortened V by 2 bases and J by 2 bases, and 19 bases separated the two germline ends. Per germline, CDR1 SEHNR and CDR2 FQNEAQ (reference sequence). There are 19 residues in the CDR3.

The chain is built from TRBV19 and TRBJ2-2; no clear D. Trimming took off 5 bases at V and 4 bases at J, with 11 bases between the two ends. Per the germline V gene, CDR1 is LNHDA and CDR2 is SQIVND (reference sequence). CDR3 size: 14 residues. The DNA for the CDR3 is TGTGCCAGTAGTCCCGGGTATAGCACCGGGGAGCTGTTTTTT. Protein: CASSPGYSTGELFF. The full variable domain, with the rest looked up from reference TRBV19 and TRBJ2-2, is DGGITQSPKYLFRKEGQNVTLSCEQNLNHDAMYWYRQDPGQGLRLIYYSQIVNDFQKGDIAEGYSVSREKKESFPLTVTSAQKNPTAFYLCASSPGYSTGELFFGEGSRLTVL.

The chain has TRBV5-4 and TRBJ2-3; D gene uncertain. Germline loops: CDR1 SGHNT, CDR2 YYREEE (reference sequence). This CDR3 has 12 residues. Trimming left V 0 bases short and J 5 bases short, with 4 bases between. This CDR3 reads CASSLVRDTQYF. The CDR3 bases are TGTGCCAGCAGCTTGGTCAGAGATACGCAGTATTTT.

The V and J genes are TRBV9 and TRBJ1-4, with TRBD1 as a possible D gene (5 bases). Trimming took off 0 bases at V and 10 bases at J, with 13 bases between the two ends. From germline, CDR1 is SGDLS and CDR2 YYNGEE. The CDR3 sequence is 14 residues long. CDR3 coding DNA: TGTGCCAGCAGCGTAGCTGGGGCTTCGGGAAAACTGTTTTTT. Protein: CASSVAGASGKLFF.

The J gene is TRBJ1-1, the V gene TRBV5-1; 10 bases are a match to TRBD1. This CDR3 comprises 15 residues. Germline CDR1 reads SGHRS; CDR2 reads YFSETQ. The junction had 4 bases not matched to a gene; V was cut back by 4 bases and J by 1 base. DNA for the CDR3: TGCGCCAGCAGCACATGGACAGGGGGGAACACTGAAGCTTTCTTT. Translating gives CASSTWTGGNTEAFF.

The J gene is TRBJ1-2, the V gene TRBV25-1, with 7 bases fitting TRBD1. The germline V gene has CDR1 MGHDK and CDR2 SYGVNS. J lost 4 bases, V lost 7 bases, and 12 bases had no gene match. The CDR3 contains 15 residues. As DNA, the CDR3 is TGTGCCAGCACCCCCTTTGGGGACAGCCTCTATGGCTACACCTTC. Protein product: CASTPFGDSLYGYTF.

V gene TRBV10-2 combines with J gene TRBJ2-7; 10 bases line up with TRBD1. Germline CDR1 is WSHSY and CDR2 is SAAADI. The ends lost 6 bases at V and 5 bases at J; junction bases unmatched: 7. The CDR3 covers 14 residues. The CDR3 DNA is TGCGCCAGCAGGGAGGGGACAGGGGCTAACGAGCAGTACTTC. This codes for CASREGTGANEQYF.

The gene calls are TRBV5-5 and TRBJ2-7; 9 positions match TRBD1. CDR1 and CDR2 from the germline V gene are SGHKS and YYEKEE (reference sequence). The trim removed 3 bases at V and 5 bases at J, leaving 3 bases unmatched. This CDR3 spans 13 amino acids. The CDR3 bases are TGTGCCAGCAGCTCGGGACAGGGTGACGAGCAGTACTTC. Amino acid sequence: CASSSGQGDEQYF.

The CDR3 DNA sequence: TGTGCCAGCAGTCTTCTCGAACACAACACCGGGGAGCTGTTTTTT. Protein sequence: CASSLLEHNTGELFF. V gene TRBV28 combines with J gene TRBJ2-2; no reliable D call. The CDR3 runs to 15 residues. Germline assignment: CDR1 MDHEN and CDR2 SYDVKM. The V and J ends lost 5 bases and 2 bases respectively, with 12 bases between them. The whole variable domain, filled in from reference TRBV28 and TRBJ2-2, reads DVKVTQSSRYLVKRTGEKVFLECVQDMDHENMFWYRQDPGLGLRLIYFSYDVKMKEKGDIPEGYSVSREKKERFSLILESASTNQTSMYLCASSLLEHNTGELFFGEGSRLTVL.

There are a few counts of this clone. This sequence joins TRBV25-1 and TRBJ1-1; 7 bases align to TRBD1. The CDR3 extends over 13 amino acids. With V trimmed by 6 bases and J by 3 bases, 4 bases remained unmatched. CDR1 and CDR2 (germline): MGHDK, SYGVNS. In DNA form, the CDR3 reads TGTGCCAGCAGAGGACAGGCGGACACTGAAGCTTTCTTT. It is translated as CASRGQADTEAFF.

The CDR3 coding sequence is TGTGCCAGCAGTTACTCGGGAGTCTATGGCTACACCTTC. Its protein product is CASSYSGVYGYTF. The V and J genes are TRBV6-6 and TRBJ1-2, with D unresolved. The V and J ends lost 0 bases and 4 bases respectively, with 6 bases between them. This CDR3 comprises 13 residues. Germline CDR1 MNHNY, CDR2 SVGAGI (reference sequence).

The CDR3 DNA reads as TGTGCCAGCTCACCAGCGGCAGGGGATAATCAGCCCCAGCATTTT. The encoded protein is CASSPAAGDNQPQHF. The J gene is TRBJ1-5, the V gene TRBV18, with a possible D match to TRBD1 (6 bases). The V gene lost 2 bases and the J gene lost 4 bases, with 12 bases spanning the gap. Germline CDR1 KGHSH, CDR2 LQKENI. The CDR3 is made up of 15 amino acids.

The genes are TRBV28 and TRBJ2-3; 7 nucleotides match TRBD2. The V segment lost 6 bases and the J segment 6 bases; nucleotides outside the gene matches: 12. Per the germline V gene, CDR1 is MDHEN and CDR2 is SYDVKM. This CDR3 comprises 15 residues. The CDR3 reads CASSGRYGIRDTQYF. Written as DNA, the CDR3 is TGTGCCAGCAGCGGGAGGTACGGGATTCGGGATACGCAGTATTTT.

The rearrangement joins TRBV5-1 to TRBJ1-4; 9 bases align to TRBD1. This CDR3 spans 15 amino acids. Per the germline V gene, CDR1 is SGHRS and CDR2 is YFSETQ. Trimming at V came to 4 bases and at J to 5 bases, leaving 6 bases not matched to a gene. The CDR3 sequence is CASSPGQGQNEKLFF. Here the CDR3 DNA reads TGCGCCAGCAGCCCAGGACAGGGGCAAAATGAAAAACTGTTTTTT.

V is TRBV28 and J is TRBJ1-3; possibly TRBD1 for D (5 bases). V was pared by 10 bases and J by 3 bases, with 13 bases between. Germline CDR1 and CDR2: MDHEN and SYDVKM. The CDR3 totals 13 residues. The CDR3 DNA follows: TGTGCCACGGCCCAGGGCCTTGGAAACACCATATATTTT. It yields the protein CATAQGLGNTIYF. The variable domain in full, completed from reference TRBV28 and TRBJ1-3, reads DVKVTQSSRYLVKRTGEKVFLECVQDMDHENMFWYRQDPGLGLRLIYFSYDVKMKEKGDIPEGYSVSREKKERFSLILESASTNQTSMYLCATAQGLGNTIYFGEGSWLTVV.